This T cell receptor (beta chain) was documented in a study of cytomegalovirus exposure and HLA in healthy donors. Generated by immunoSEQ multiplex PCR, the TCRdb table keeps only in-frame clones and is missing some. The repertoire holds 240,000 or so clones, with around 86% as singletons. Per the germline V gene, CDR1 is SGHAT and CDR2 is FQNNGV. Germline trimming cut 7 bases from V and 10 bases from J; bases unmatched to any gene: 13. CDR3 length: 15 amino acids. Sequenced: PBMCs. The chain recombines TRBV11-2 with TRBJ2-1; TRBD2 aligns across 10 bases. The origin of this receptor is a woman aged 25 to 39 in good health and CMV-seropositive. The CDR3 sequence: CASTSLAGERGEQFF. The CDR3, as DNA: TGTGCCAGCACGTCTCTAGCGGGAGAGAGAGGGGAGCAGTTCTTC.